This paragraph reports one T cell receptor (beta chain). The clone's antigen remains unknown. No per-base quality is available; no much larger clone lies one base away. Enrolling through a virtual design, the prospective study's participants ranged in age from roughly 18 to 89 years and lived across about two dozen United States geographic areas. Cohort assignment in the prospective study relied on participant-reported clinical history from a screening survey and a study questionnaire. ImmuneRACE Cohort 3 recovered participants were defined by two consecutive negative NP/OP PCR tests, healthcare professional clearance, or symptom resolution. In the prospective study, mobile phlebotomists collected whole blood, serum and a nasopharyngeal or oropharyngeal swab from each participant. Participants in the prospective study had the option to provide additional blood draws and questionnaires over a roughly 2-month period. Before DNA extraction, prospective study blood samples were shipped either frozen or at room temperature.

The data were taken from a study of blood T cell repertoires in COVID-19 (dated by TCRdb to about 2020). Background on the whole study: Collaborator samples came from the United States, Italy and Spain and covered acute and convalescent phases of COVID-19. The prospective study material was composed of cDNA or gDNA derived from T cells, B-cell-depleted T cells, or PBMCs. Deeply sampled blood TCRbeta repertoires from subjects exposed to, actively infected with, or recovered from COVID-19 were included in the dataset. The repertoires were released in a freely available public database intended as a resource for research on the immune response to SARS-CoV-2. The samples were drawn from the first 160 participants of the ongoing ImmuneRACE study and from 1,254 subjects provided by 6 global collaborators. Nearly every sample came with metadata listing a de-identified subject ID, COVID-19 status, age in years and sex. Where available, HLA class I and class II types were obtained from metadata supplied by the sample provider rather than from assay-based typing. Points the paper makes about the study in general: The amount of clinical and demographic metadata varied by source and participant and was provided uncurated.

CDR1 and CDR2, per the germline V gene, are MNHEY and SVGAGI. The CDR3 runs 15 amino acids, cysteine and phenylalanine included. The kept DNA is CDR3 alone, 45 bases in frame from the first base. V ends up 0 bases short and J 4 bases short, with an unmatched junction base count of 5. TCRbeta CDR3 regions were amplified from genomic DNA using the immunoSEQ Assay, a bias-controlled multiplex PCR. The original pipeline was this. Within the assay, amplification of reference gene primers was used to estimate how many nucleated cells each sample contained. To quantify the absolute abundance of each unique TCRbeta CDR3 rearrangement, sequence reads were collapsed and filtered. For each sample, productive Simpson clonality was calculated as the square root of Simpson's diversity index over productive rearrangements. TCRdb retrieved this table from immuneACCESS and kept in-frame rearrangements only. Not all clones are present; in checked studies, unresolved V genes account for under half, and no reason is known for the remainder. V, J and clone size are those of that table, while D and trimming were read from the DNA. This sample comprises some 150,000 clones, over 65% of them detected only once. 5% to 7% of the sample belongs to the ten largest clones.

The sequence was collected from a woman aged 45-65 years who had recovered from COVID-19. The rearranged segments are TRBV6-5 and TRBJ1-2, with TRBD1 identical over 7 junction bases. The sequencing sample was made of PBMCs or T cells enriched from blood (not recorded which). CDR3 sequence: CASSYSQGNGYGYTF. The DNA sequence reads TGTGCCAGCAGTTACTCACAGGGGAACGGCTATGGCTACACCTTC.